This T cell receptor beta chain was recorded in a study of shared clonotypes between healthy human individuals. Concerning this clone itself: Its target is not known.

Findings and limits, study-wide: Depth was large, yet rarefaction showed that sorted-subset sequencing was incomplete.

Running of the assay took place at deep level. Clones were read by immunoSEQ multiplex PCR, and TCRdb kept only the in-frame ones, dropping some. Counted here are around 980,000 clones, about 80% occurring once; the ten biggest clones make up 0.5% to 0.65%. Germline-derived CDR1 and CDR2 are SGHRS and YFSETQ. The CDR3 has 15 residues. The V segment lost 4 bases and the J segment 1 base; nucleotides outside the gene matches: 4. V is TRBV5-1 and J is TRBJ2-5; 10 bases are a match to TRBD1. This receptor was identified in a man in his late teens or twenties in good health. Some clones in this sample may be carry-over from other donors' samples. What was sequenced was memory CD4+ T cells from PBMCs. Subset: CD45RA-negative fraction. The CDR3 protein is CASSQGQGGQETQYF. The CDR3 bases are TGCGCCAGCAGCCAAGGACAGGGGGGCCAAGAGACCCAGTACTTC.